Sequencing of this T cell receptor (beta chain) was carried out in a study of post-analysis software for immune sequencing data. As for the study in general: Relapsing-remitting, secondary progressive and progressive-relapsing forms of multiple sclerosis all featured among disease courses.

The CDR3 totals 14 residues. V lost 3 bases, J lost 4 bases, and 11 bases lay in between. This clonotype has only a few counts. Its antigen is undetermined. Sequencing libraries made from TCR beta cDNA carried unique molecular identifiers. When roughly 1 to 10 million T cells were used, they gave approximately 530,000 cDNA molecules. TCRdb recomputed calls from the PCR reads with MiXCR, one row per CDR3 protein. The profile shows about 620,000 distinct CDR3 sequences, roughly 40% of them singletons. Points from the study as a whole: Those with multiple sclerosis, the patient group, showed significantly lower normalized Chao1 diversity than controls. A few TRBV segments occurring more often in patients than controls included TRBV5-6, TRBV5-1 and TRBV20-1.

This clonotype originated in a girl between 5 and 17 years old with multiple sclerosis. Sample: blood. The chain carries TRBV12-3 or TRBV12-4 and TRBJ2-3, with TRBD1 as a possible D gene (6 bases). CDR3 nucleotide sequence: TGTGCCAGCAGTTTGGACAGAAGCTCAGATACGCAGTATTTT. Its protein is CASSLDRSSDTQYF.